Listed below are T cell receptor beta chains from one sample, sequenced in a study of blood T cell repertoires in COVID-19. Using immunoSEQ multiplex PCR, the repertoire was profiled, and TCRdb retains in-frame clones only, with some absent. Of a few hundred thousand clones in the sample, approximately 90% were seen once. The sample consisted of PBMCs or T cells enriched from blood (not recorded which). These receptors all come from a woman in her fifties or sixties who had recovered from COVID-19. CDR3s include the opening cysteine and the closing phenylalanine or tryptophan. Each record gives: V gene, clone size, J gene, D gene, CDR3 DNA, CDR3 protein. D genes are given only for firm matches. Expanded clones get a size class; other rows say once, few or many, or leave the size out.

V: TRBV6-5
size: .
J: TRBJ1-5
D: TRBD1
DNA: TGTGCCAGCAGGCCAAGACAGGGTTTGAGACAGCCCCAGCATTTT
CDR3: CASRPRQGLRQPQHF

V: TRBV19
size: .
J: TRBJ1-5
D: TRBD1
DNA: TGTGCCAGTAGTGGGGACAGGGTGAGCAATCAGCCCCAGCATTTT
CDR3: CASSGDRVSNQPQHF

V: TRBV28
size: .
J: TRBJ1-1
D: .
DNA: TGTGCCAGCAGCCCAGCGCCGGGACAGAACACTGAAGCTTTCTTT
CDR3: CASSPAPGQNTEAFF

V: TRBV7-9
size: .
J: TRBJ1-5
D: .
DNA: TGTGCCAGCAGCCCGATTGTAGCAGCGGGGCCCTCGCCCCAGCATTTT
CDR3: CASSPIVAAGPSPQHF

V: TRBV25-1
size: .
J: TRBJ2-1
D: TRBD2
DNA: TGTGCCAGCGAAGCCGGGGGGGAAAATGAGCAGTTCTTC
CDR3: CASEAGGENEQFF

V: TRBV9
size: .
J: TRBJ2-1
D: TRBD2
DNA: TGTGCCAGCACCAAACCTAGCGGGGGGGCCTACAATGAGCAGTTCTTC
CDR3: CASTKPSGGAYNEQFF

V: TRBV28
size: .
J: TRBJ1-5
D: .
DNA: TGTGCCAGCAGTTGGGGGGGACGGCGCAATCAGCCCCAGCATTTT
CDR3: CASSWGGRRNQPQHF

V: TRBV6-6
size: .
J: TRBJ1-4
D: .
DNA: TGTGCCAGCAGTCCCTTACCCCGATCGGCTAATGAAAAACTGTTTTTT
CDR3: CASSPLPRSANEKLFF

V: TRBV5-5
size: .
J: TRBJ2-5
D: TRBD2
DNA: TGTGCCAGCAGCTTTCAAGCGGGAGTTTTCCAAGAGACCCAGTACTTC
CDR3: CASSFQAGVFQETQYF

V: TRBV12-3/TRBV12-4
size: few
J: TRBJ2-7
D: .
DNA: TGTGCCAGCAGGGCGACGGGCTCCTACGAGCAGTACTTC
CDR3: CASRATGSYEQYF

V: TRBV24-1
size: .
J: TRBJ1-4
D: .
DNA: TGTGCCACCAGTAAAACAGACAGGCAACGAGGTGAAAAACTGTTTTTT
CDR3: CATSKTDRQRGEKLFF

V: TRBV7-2
size: .
J: TRBJ1-6
D: .
DNA: TGTGCCAGCAGCTTACACGGAGAGGGTTCACCCCTCCACTTT
CDR3: CASSLHGEGSPLHF

V: TRBV12-3/TRBV12-4
size: .
J: TRBJ1-1
D: .
DNA: TGTGCCAGCAGAGGAGACAGCGTAGCTTTCTTT
CDR3: CASRGDSVAFF

V: TRBV6-2/TRBV6-3
size: .
J: TRBJ2-1
D: TRBD1
DNA: TGTGCCAGCAGTACCTTCTACAGGGGGAGGATCAATGAGCAGTTCTTC
CDR3: CASSTFYRGRINEQFF

V: TRBV18
size: .
J: TRBJ2-1
D: TRBD1
DNA: TGTGCCAGCTCACCGACGACAGGGAAGGTGAATGAGCAGTTCTTC
CDR3: CASSPTTGKVNEQFF

V: TRBV7-2
size: .
J: TRBJ1-2
D: .
DNA: TGTGCCAGCAGCAGTCCCGGGACACAAAGGAACTATGGCTACACCTTC
CDR3: CASSSPGTQRNYGYTF

V: TRBV7-2
size: .
J: TRBJ2-2
D: .
DNA: TGTGCCAGCAGCTTCGCAGGGTACACCGGGGAGCTGTTTTTT
CDR3: CASSFAGYTGELFF

V: TRBV30
size: .
J: TRBJ1-6
D: TRBD1
DNA: TGTGCCTGGAGGCATAGAGACAGGGGGATCGCACCCCTCCACTTT
CDR3: CAWRHRDRGIAPLHF